This TCR beta chain was identified during a study of cytomegalovirus exposure and HLA in healthy donors. The wider study: Out of 170 million or so T cells, an earlier analysis found about 120 million unique TCR beta sequences in total. Whole-study results and caveats: It was reported in a later analysis that an Asian-associated ancestry cluster showed fewer N-insertions than the approximately 700-donor mean. A later analysis linked a missense DCLRE1C variant to TCR beta V- and J-gene trimming.

V was shortened by 0 bases and J by 6 bases, with 14 bases between the two germline ends. The CDR3 runs 15 residues. Germline loops: CDR1 MNHNS, CDR2 SASEGT. A word on this clone: The antigen remains undetermined.

With 60 Vbeta and 13 Jbeta primers, the PCR was carried out. Original methodology: Some 11 million of the 75 million to 95 million unique TCR beta chains counted in a later analysis were shared. The table came from immunoSEQ multiplex PCR; TCRdb's copy has only in-frame clones and leaves some out. From that table come the V and J calls and clone size; the DNA was used to work out D and trimming. The data show approximately 150,000 clones, approximately 80% seen once. The chain combines TRBV6-1 with TRBJ1-2; D remains ambiguous. This receptor was obtained from a woman in her late teens or twenties in good health and CMV-seropositive. Specimen: PBMCs. The CDR3 loop is CASSEAINYYNGYTF. The DNA for the CDR3 is TGTGCCAGCAGTGAAGCGATAAACTACTACAATGGCTACACCTTC.